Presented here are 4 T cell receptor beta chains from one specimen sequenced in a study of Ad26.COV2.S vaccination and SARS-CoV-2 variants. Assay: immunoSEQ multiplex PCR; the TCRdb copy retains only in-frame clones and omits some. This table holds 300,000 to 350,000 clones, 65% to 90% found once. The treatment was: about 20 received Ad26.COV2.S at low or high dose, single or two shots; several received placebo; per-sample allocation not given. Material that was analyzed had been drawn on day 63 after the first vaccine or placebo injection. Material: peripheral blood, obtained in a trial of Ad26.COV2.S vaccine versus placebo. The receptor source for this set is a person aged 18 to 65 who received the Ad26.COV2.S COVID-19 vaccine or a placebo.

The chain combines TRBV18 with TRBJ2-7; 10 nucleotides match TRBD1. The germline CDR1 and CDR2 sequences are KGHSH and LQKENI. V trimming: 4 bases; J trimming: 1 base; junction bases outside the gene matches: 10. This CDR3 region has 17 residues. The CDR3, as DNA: TGTGCCAGCTCACTGAGACAGGGGGCTTCCACATCCTACGAGCAGTACTTC. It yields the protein CASSLRQGASTSYEQYF.

The CDR3: CASSLGPGSGNEQFF. In nucleotides, the CDR3 is TGTGCCAGCAGTTTAGGGCCAGGTTCTGGAAACGAGCAGTTCTTC. This chain links TRBV28 with TRBJ2-1; D unclear. V was trimmed by 2 bases and J by 10 bases, leaving 18 bases between them. There are 15 residues in the CDR3. The germline V gene encodes CDR1 MDHEN and CDR2 SYDVKM.

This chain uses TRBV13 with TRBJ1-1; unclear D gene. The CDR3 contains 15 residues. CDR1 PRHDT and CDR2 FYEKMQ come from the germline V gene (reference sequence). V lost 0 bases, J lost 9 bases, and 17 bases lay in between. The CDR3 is CASSLGSPGNLKAFF. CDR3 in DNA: TGTGCCAGCAGCTTAGGATCCCCGGGAAACTTAAAAGCTTTCTTT.

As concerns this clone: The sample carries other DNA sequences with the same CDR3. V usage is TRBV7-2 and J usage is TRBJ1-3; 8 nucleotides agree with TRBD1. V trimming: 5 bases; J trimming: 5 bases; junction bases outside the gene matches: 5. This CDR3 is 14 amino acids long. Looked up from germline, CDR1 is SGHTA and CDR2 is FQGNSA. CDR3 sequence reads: CASSPGQGRNTIYF. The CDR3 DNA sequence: TGTGCCAGCAGCCCTGGACAGGGCCGAAACACCATATATTTT.